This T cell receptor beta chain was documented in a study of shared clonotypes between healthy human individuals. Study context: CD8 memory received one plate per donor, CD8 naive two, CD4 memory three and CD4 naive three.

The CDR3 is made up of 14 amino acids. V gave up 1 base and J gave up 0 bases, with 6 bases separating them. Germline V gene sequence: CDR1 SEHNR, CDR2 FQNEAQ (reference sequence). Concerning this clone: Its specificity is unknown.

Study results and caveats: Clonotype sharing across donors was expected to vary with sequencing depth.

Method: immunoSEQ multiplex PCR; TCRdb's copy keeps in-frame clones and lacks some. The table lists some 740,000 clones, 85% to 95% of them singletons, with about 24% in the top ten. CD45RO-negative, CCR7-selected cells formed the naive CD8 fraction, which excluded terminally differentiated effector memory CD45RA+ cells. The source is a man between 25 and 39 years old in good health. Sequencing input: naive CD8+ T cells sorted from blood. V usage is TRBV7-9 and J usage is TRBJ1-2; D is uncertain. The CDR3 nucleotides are TGTGCCAGCAGCTTAGGGAGTGCTAACTATGGCTACACCTTC. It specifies CASSLGSANYGYTF.